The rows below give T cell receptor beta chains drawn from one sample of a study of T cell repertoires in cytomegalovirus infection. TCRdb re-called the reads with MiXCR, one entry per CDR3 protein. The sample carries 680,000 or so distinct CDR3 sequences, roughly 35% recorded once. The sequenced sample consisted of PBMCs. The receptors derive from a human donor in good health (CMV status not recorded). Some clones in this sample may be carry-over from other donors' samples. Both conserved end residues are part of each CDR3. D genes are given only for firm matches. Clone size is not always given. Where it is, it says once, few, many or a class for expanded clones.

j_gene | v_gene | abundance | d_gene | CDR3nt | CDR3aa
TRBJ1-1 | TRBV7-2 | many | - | TGTGCCAGCAGCTTAGGGGGCGCAGGGTTGAACACTGAAGCTTTCTTT | CASSLGGAGLNTEAFF
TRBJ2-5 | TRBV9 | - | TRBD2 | TGTGTCAGCAGCGTAGGGACTAGCGGGAGGGGGTACCAAGAGACCCAGTACTTC | CVSSVGTSGRGYQETQYF
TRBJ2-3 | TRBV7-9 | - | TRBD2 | TGTGCCAGCAGCCCCCCGCTAGCGGGAGTACGAACAGATACGCAGTATTTT | CASSPPLAGVRTDTQYF
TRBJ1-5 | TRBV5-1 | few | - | TGCGCCAGCAGCTTGGGGGGGGGCTTTGGCAATCAGCCCCAGCATTTT | CASSLGGGFGNQPQHF
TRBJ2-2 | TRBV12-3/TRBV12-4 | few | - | TGTGCCAGCAGCCAAAGGCGACCGAACACCGGGGAGCTGTTTTTT | CASSQRRPNTGELFF
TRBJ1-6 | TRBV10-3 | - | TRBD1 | TGTGCCATCAGTTCACAGGGGGCTAATCGTCGGAATTCACCCCTCCACTTT | CAISSQGANRRNSPLHF
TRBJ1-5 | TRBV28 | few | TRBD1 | TGTGCCAGCAGTCTCAGACAGGGGGCAAGCAATCAGCCCCAGCATTTT | CASSLRQGASNQPQHF
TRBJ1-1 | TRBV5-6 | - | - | TGTGCCAGCAGCGAGCTTGGATCCCGCACTGAAGCTTTCTTT | CASSELGSRTEAFF
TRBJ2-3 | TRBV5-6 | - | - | TGTGCCAGCAGCTTGAAGATGGCTGCGCAGTATTTT | CASSLKMAAQYF
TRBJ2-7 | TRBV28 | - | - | TGTGCCAGCAGCCTATCCTACGAGCATGAGTTC | CASSLSYEHEF
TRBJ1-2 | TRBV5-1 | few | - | TGCGCCAGCAGCACAGCAGGGGCTAACTATGGCTACACCTTC | CASSTAGANYGYTF
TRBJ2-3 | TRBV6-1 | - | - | TGTGCCAGCAGTGTCGGAGGCTCTAGCACAGATACGCAGTATTTT | CASSVGGSSTDTQYF
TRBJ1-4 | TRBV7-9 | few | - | TGTGCCAGCAGCGGCAGCGGGACCCCCTACCGGGAAAAACTGTTTTTT | CASSGSGTPYREKLFF
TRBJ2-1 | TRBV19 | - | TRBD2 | TGTGCCACTAGTATCTGGACTAGCCTAACCTACAATGAGCATTTCTTC | CATSIWTSLTYNEHFF
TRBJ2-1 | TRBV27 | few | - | TGTGCCAGCAGTTTGGCGACCGGGACCAGAGCCTCCAATGAGCAGTTCTTC | CASSLATGTRASNEQFF
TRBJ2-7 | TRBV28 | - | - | TGTGCCAGCCGTTTGAACGGGGACTCCTACGAGCAGTACTTC | CASRLNGDSYEQYF
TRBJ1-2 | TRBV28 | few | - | TGTGCCAGCAGTACTACGAACACGTTTGGCTACACCTTC | CASSTTNTFGYTF
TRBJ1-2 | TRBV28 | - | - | TGTGCCAGCAGTTTTGGGGGTAGGCATGGCTACACCTTC | CASSFGGRHGYTF
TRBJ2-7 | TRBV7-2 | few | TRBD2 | TGTGCCAGCAGCAGACTAGCGGGAGGAATGTACGAGCAGTACTTC | CASSRLAGGMYEQYF
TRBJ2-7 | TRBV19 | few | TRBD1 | TGTGCCACATCCTTTAAATGGACAGGGTACTACGAGCAGTACTTC | CATSFKWTGYYEQYF
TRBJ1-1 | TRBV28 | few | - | TGTGCCAGCAGGGATGGCGTGGGACGAAGGACTGAAGCTTTCTTT | CASRDGVGRRTEAFF
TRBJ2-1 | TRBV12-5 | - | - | TGTGCTAGTGGTTTGGTACGTCGAGTGGGGGCACAAATCCCACTTGCCTACAATGAGCAGTTCTTC | CASGLVRRVGAQIPLAYNEQFF
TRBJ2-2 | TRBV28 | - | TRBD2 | TGTGCCAGCAGGCGGACTAGCGGGCAGACCGGGGAGCTGTTTTTT | CASRRTSGQTGELFF
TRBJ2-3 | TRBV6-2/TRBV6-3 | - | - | TGTGCCAGCAGTCAACATGGGAATACGCAGTATTTT | CASSQHGNTQYF
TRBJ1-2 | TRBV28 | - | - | TGTGCCAGCACCCTCACAGGGTTCTATGGCTACACCTTC | CASTLTGFYGYTF
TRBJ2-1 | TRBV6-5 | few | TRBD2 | TGTGCCAGCAGCGGGGGGTTCCCCGGTGAGCAGTTCTTC | CASSGGFPGEQFF
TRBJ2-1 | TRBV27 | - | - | TGTGCCAGCAGTTTATCGAGTGGTCTCCCAAGCTCCTACAATGAGCAGTTCTTC | CASSLSSGLPSSYNEQFF
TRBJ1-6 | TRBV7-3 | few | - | TGTGCCAGCAGCTTAAATCGGCATTCACCCCTCCACTTT | CASSLNRHSPLHF
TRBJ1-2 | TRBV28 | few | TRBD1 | TGTGCCAGCAGTTTATACAGGGGAGCATCCTATGGCTACACCTTC | CASSLYRGASYGYTF
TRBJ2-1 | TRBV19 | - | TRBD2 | TGTGCCAGTAGTCTCGCGGGACTAGCGGGAGAAAAAGGGGTTCGGGGGAATGAGCAGTTCTTC | CASSLAGLAGEKGVRGNEQFF
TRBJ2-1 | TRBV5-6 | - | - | TGTGCCAGCAGGCCCGGTTGGGGGCAGAGCTCCTACAATGAGCAGTTCTTC | CASRPGWGQSSYNEQFF
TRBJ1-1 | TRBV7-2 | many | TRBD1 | TGTGCCAGCAGCTTCGACAGGGGGACTGAAGCTTTCTTT | CASSFDRGTEAFF
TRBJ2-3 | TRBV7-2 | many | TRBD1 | TGTGCCAGCAGCTTCCCCACAGGGGGCACAGATACGCAGTATTTT | CASSFPTGGTDTQYF
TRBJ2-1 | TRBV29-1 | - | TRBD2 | TGCAGCGTTGATGGGTACGGGGGGGCAGGGCAGTTCTTC | CSVDGYGGAGQFF
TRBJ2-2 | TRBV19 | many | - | TGTGCCAGTAGCTTCAGGAGCGGAGGCACCGGGGAGCTGTTTTTT | CASSFRSGGTGELFF
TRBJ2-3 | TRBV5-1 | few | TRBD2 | TGCGCCAGTACTAGCGGGAGAAGGAGGGGAACAGATACGCAGTATTTT | CASTSGRRRGTDTQYF
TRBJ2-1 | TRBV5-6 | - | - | TGTGCCAGCAGCTTCTCTCAAAGATACAATGAGCAGTTCTTC | CASSFSQRYNEQFF
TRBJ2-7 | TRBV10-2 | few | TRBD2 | TGCGCCAGCAGTGAGTCGACTAGCGCCGAGCAGTACTTC | CASSESTSAEQYF
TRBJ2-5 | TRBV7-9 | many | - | TGTGCCAGCAGCCCTACAGGGAGTTCCCAAGAGACCCAGTACTTC | CASSPTGSSQETQYF
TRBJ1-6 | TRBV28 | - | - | TGTGCCAGCATCAGAGGAGGCTATAATTCACCCCGCCACTTT | CASIRGGYNSPRHF
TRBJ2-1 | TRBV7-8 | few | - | TGTGCCAGCAGCTTAGGCCCGGGGGCTAGCGTACACAATGAGCAGTTCTTC | CASSLGPGASVHNEQFF
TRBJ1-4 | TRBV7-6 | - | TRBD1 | TGTGCCAGCAGCTTAAGGTTGACGGGACAGACTGAAAAACTGTTTTTT | CASSLRLTGQTEKLFF
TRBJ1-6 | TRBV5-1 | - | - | TGCGCCAGCAGCTTGGGAGGGACCCAGAACAATTCACCCCTCCACTTT | CASSLGGTQNNSPLHF
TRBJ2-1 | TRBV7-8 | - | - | TGTGCCAGCTTCAGAGATTGGGCCTGGGGGAACAATGAGCAGTTCTTC | CASFRDWAWGNNEQFF